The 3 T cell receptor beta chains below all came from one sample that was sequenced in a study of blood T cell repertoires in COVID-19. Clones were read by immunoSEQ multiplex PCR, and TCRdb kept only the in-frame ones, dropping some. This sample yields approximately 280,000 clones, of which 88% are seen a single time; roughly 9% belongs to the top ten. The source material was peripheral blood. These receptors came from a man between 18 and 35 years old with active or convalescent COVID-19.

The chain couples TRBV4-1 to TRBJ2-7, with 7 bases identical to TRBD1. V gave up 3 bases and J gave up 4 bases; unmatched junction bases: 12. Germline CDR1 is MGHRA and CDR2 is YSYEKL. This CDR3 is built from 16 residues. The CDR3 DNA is TGCGCCAGCAGCCATCCCCCGACAGGGATTGGGTACGAGCAGTACTTC. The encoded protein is CASSHPPTGIGYEQYF.

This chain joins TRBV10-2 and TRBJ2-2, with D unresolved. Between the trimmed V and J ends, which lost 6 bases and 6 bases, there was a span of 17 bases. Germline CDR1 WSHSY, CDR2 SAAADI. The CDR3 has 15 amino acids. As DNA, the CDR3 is TGCGCCAGCAGCTCCTCCTCAGACTTCCCCGGGGAGCTGTTTTTT. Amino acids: CASSSSSDFPGELFF.

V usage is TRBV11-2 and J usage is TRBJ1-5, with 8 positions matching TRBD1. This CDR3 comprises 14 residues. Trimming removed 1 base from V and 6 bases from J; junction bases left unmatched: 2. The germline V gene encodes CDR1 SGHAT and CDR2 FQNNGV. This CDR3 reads CASSLGTGIQPQHF. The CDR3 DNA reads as TGTGCCAGCAGCTTAGGGACAGGGATTCAGCCCCAGCATTTT.